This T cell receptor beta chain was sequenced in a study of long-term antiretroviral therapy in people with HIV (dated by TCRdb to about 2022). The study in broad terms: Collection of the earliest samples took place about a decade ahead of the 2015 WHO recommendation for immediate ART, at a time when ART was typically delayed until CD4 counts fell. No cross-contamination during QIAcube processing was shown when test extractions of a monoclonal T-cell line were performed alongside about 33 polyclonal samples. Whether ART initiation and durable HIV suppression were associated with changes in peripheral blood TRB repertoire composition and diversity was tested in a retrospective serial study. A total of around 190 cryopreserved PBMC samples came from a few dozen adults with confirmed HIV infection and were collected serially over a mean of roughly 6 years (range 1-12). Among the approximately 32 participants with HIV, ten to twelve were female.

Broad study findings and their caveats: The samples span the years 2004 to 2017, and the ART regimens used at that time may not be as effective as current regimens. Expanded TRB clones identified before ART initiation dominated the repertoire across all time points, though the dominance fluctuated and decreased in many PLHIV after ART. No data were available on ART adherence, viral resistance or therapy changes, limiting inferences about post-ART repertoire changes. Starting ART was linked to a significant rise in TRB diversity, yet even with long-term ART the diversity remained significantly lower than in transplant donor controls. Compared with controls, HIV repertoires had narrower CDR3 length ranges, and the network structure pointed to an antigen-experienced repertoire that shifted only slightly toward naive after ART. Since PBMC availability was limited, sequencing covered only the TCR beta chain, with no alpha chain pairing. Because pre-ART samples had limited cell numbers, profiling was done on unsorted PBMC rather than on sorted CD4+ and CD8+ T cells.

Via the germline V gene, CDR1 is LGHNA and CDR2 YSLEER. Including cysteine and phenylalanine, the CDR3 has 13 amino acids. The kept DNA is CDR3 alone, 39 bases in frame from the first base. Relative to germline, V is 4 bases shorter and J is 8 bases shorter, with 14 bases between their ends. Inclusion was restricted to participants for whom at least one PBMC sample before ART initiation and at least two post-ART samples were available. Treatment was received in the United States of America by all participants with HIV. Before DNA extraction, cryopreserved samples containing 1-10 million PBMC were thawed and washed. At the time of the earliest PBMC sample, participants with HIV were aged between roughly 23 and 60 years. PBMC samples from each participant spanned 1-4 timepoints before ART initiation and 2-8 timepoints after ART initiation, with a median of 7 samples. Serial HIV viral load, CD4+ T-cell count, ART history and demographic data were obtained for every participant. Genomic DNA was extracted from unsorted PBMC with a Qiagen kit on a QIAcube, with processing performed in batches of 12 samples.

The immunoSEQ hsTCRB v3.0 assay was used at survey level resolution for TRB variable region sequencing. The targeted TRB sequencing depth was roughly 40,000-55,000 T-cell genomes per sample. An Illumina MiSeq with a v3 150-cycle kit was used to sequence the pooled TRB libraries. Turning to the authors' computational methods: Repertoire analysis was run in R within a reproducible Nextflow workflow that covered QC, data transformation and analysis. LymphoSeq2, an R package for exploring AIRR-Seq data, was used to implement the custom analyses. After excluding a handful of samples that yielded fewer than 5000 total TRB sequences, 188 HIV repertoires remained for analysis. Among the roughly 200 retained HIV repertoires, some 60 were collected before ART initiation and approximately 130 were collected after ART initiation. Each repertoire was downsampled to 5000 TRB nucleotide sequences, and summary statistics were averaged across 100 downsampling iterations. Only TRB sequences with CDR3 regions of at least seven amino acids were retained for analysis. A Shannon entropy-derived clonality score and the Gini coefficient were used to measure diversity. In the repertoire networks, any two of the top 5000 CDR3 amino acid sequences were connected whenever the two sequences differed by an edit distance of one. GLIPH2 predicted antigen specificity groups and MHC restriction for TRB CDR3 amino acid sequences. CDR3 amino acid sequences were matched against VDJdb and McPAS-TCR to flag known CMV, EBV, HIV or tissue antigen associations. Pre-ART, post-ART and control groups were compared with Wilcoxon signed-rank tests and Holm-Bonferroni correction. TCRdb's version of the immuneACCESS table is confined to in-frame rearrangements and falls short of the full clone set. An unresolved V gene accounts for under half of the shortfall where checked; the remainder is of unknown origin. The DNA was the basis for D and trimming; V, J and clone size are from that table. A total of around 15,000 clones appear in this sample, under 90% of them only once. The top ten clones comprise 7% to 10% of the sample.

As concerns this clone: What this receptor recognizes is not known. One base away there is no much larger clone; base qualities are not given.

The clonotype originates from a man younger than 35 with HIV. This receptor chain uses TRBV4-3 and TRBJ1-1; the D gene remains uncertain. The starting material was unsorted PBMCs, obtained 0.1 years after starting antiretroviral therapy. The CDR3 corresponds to CASSPSRSFEAFF. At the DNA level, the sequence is TGCGCCAGCAGCCCCTCCCGTTCCTTCGAAGCTTTCTTT.